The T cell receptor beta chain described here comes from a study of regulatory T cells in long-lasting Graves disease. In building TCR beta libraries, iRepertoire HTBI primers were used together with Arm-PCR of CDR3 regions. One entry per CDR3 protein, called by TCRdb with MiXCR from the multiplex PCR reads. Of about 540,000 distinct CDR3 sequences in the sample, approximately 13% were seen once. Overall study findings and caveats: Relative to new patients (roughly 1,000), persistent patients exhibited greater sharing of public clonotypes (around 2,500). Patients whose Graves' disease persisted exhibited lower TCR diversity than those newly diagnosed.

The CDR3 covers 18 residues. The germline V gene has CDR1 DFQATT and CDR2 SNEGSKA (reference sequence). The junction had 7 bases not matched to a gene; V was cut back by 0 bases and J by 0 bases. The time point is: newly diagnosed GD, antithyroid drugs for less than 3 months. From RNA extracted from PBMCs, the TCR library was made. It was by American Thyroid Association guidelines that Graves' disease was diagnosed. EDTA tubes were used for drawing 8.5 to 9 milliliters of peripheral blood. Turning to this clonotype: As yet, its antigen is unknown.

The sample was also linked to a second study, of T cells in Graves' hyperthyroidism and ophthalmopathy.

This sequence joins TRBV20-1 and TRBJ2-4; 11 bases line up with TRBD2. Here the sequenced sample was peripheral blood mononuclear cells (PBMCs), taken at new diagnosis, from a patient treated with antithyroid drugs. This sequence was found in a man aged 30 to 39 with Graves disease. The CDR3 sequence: CSAREDGLAGLAKNIQYF. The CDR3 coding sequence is TGCAGTGCTAGAGAGGACGGACTAGCGGGTCTAGCCAAAAACATTCAGTACTTC.